This T cell receptor (beta chain) was obtained from a study of early T cells in non-severe SARS-CoV-2 infection. TCRdb reanalysed the 5' RACE reads using MiXCR and keeps one entry per CDR3 protein. The sample lists roughly 69,000 distinct CDR3 sequences, roughly 9.5% occurring once. The CDR3 totals 11 residues. Trimming removed 5 bases from V and 3 bases from J, with 6 bases in between. Germline assignment: CDR1 DFQATT and CDR2 SNEGSKA (reference sequence). The sequence came from an adult who was a healthcare worker with PCR-confirmed SARS-CoV-2 infection or an uninfected control (not recorded which). The sample taken for sequencing was whole blood. This chain connects TRBV20-1 to TRBJ2-3, with D perhaps TRBD1 (5 bases). CDR3 protein: CSASGTDTQYF. The CDR3 region has the DNA TGCAGTGCTTCAGGGACAGATACGCAGTATTTT.